This paragraph covers one TCR beta chain sequence. V shed 6 bases and J shed 9 bases, with 12 bases lying between them. CDR1 and CDR2 (germline): MNHEY, SMNVEV (reference sequence). This CDR3 has 12 residues. The naive CD8 population came from CD45RO-negative cells selected for CCR7, without terminally differentiated effector memory CD45RA+ cells. Repertoires were generated with immunoSEQ multiplex PCR, while TCRdb's copy carries only in-frame clones and drops some. The sample has about 1,900,000 clones; around 96% are singletons. The data were taken from a study of shared clonotypes between healthy human individuals.

This clonotype was obtained from a man between 18 and 35 years old in good health. The sample taken for sequencing was naive CD8+ T cells sorted from blood. The rearrangement joins TRBV27 to TRBJ1-5; D is perhaps TRBD1 (5 bases). The CDR3 region is CASSAGNTPQHF. The CDR3 coding sequence is TGTGCCAGCAGCGCAGGGAATACGCCCCAGCATTTT.